The next 5 T cell receptor beta chains were all read from a single sample in a study of Ad26.COV2.S vaccination and SARS-CoV-2 variants. Stated treatment: about 20 received Ad26.COV2.S at low or high dose, single or two shots; about 5 received placebo; per-sample allocation not given. Sample collection was performed on day 63 after the first vaccine or placebo injection. Assay used: immunoSEQ multiplex PCR; TCRdb lists only in-frame clones, some missing. The data hold a few hundred thousand clones, with 75% to 90% observed a single time. Sample: peripheral blood, taken in a trial of Ad26.COV2.S vaccine versus placebo. The receptors were sampled from a person aged 18-60 years who received the Ad26.COV2.S COVID-19 vaccine or a placebo.

V usage is TRBV2 and J usage is TRBJ1-5; the D gene is possibly TRBD1 (5 bases). Germline CDR1 is SNHLY and CDR2 is FYNNEI. Trimming cost V 8 bases and J 2 bases, with 13 bases left between them. This CDR3 has 14 amino acids. The CDR3 loop reads CASGKGGGNQPQHF. In DNA, the CDR3 is TGTGCCAGCGGTAAAGGAGGGGGCAATCAGCCCCAGCATTTT.

The chain employs TRBV4-3 and TRBJ1-1; D not certain. The CDR3 runs to 15 residues. Trimming left V 0 bases short and J 0 bases short, with 8 bases between. Germline values: CDR1 LGHNA, CDR2 YSLEER. The CDR3 DNA reads as TGCGCCAGCAGCCAAGACAGATTTGTGAACACTGAAGCTTTCTTT. Protein product: CASSQDRFVNTEAFF.

CDR3 nucleotide sequence: TGTGCCAGCAGCTGGAGGGGCGGGCATAGCGGCACAGATACGCAGTATTTT. Translation: CASSWRGGHSGTDTQYF. This rearrangement joins TRBV7-3 to TRBJ2-3; tentatively, D is TRBD2 (6 bases). Germline CDR1 SGHTA, CDR2 FQGTGA. CDR3 length: 17 residues. Trimming left V 4 bases short and J 1 base short, with 18 bases between.

The V call is TRBV6-5, the J call TRBJ2-7, with 7 bases fitting TRBD2. The CDR3 totals 15 residues. The germline V gene has CDR1 MNHEY and CDR2 SVGAGI. J lost 6 bases, V lost 2 bases, and 10 bases had no gene match. The CDR3 protein is CASSYESGRVSEQYF. CDR3 DNA: TGTGCCAGCAGTTACGAGTCAGGGAGGGTGAGCGAGCAGTACTTC.

The chain carries TRBV28 and TRBJ1-1; D uncertain. The CDR3 runs to 12 residues. Trimming took 3 bases from V and 7 from J, leaving 9 bases between them. Germline loops: CDR1 MDHEN, CDR2 SYDVKM. CDR3 amino acids: CASSFQRFEAFF. In DNA, the CDR3 is TGTGCCAGCAGTTTCCAGCGGTTTGAAGCTTTCTTT.